This T cell receptor (beta chain) was identified during a study of technical replicates of blood from a handful of donors. Clones were read by immunoSEQ multiplex PCR, and TCRdb kept only the in-frame ones, dropping some. The repertoire holds tens of thousands of clones, with 90% to 95% as singletons. The CDR3 has 14 residues. Germline-derived CDR1 and CDR2 are SGHTA and FQGNSA. Trimming took 3 bases from V and 1 from J, leaving 8 bases between them. J is TRBJ2-3 and V is TRBV7-2; D is undetermined. The TCR comes from a human donor in good health. Some clones in this sample may be carry-over from other donors' samples. The specimen was PBMCs. The CDR3: CASSFGPGTDTQYF. The CDR3 nucleotides read TGTGCCAGCAGCTTTGGTCCGGGCACAGATACGCAGTATTTT.